Presented here are 14 T cell receptor beta chains from one specimen sequenced in a study of blood T cell repertoires in COVID-19. Clones were read by immunoSEQ multiplex PCR, and TCRdb kept only the in-frame ones, dropping some. The sample consists of around 140,000 clones, 89% of them appearing once. Sequenced sample: peripheral blood. These receptor sequences come from a human donor in a cohort sampled during active COVID-19.

The chain carries TRBV4-2 and TRBJ2-1, with 8 bases identical to TRBD2. The CDR3 covers 16 residues. After removal of 0 bases from V and 6 bases from J, the junction contained 7 bases not matched to a gene. From germline, CDR1 is LGHNA and CDR2 YNFKEQ. The DNA of the CDR3 is TGTGCCAGCAGCCAAGAAGGGGACGGGGGGGCCAATGAGCAGTTCTTC. It is translated as CASSQEGDGGANEQFF.

This clone was seen once. V gene TRBV5-6 combines with J gene TRBJ2-7; D is unresolved. V shed 7 bases and J shed 3 bases, with 14 bases lying between them. Per the germline V gene, CDR1 is SGHDT and CDR2 is YYEEEE. This CDR3 spans 13 amino acids. This CDR3 is CASSNYAVYEQYF. The CDR3 coding sequence is TGTGCCAGCTCGAACTACGCGGTCTACGAGCAGTACTTC. Filled out from reference TRBV5-6 and TRBJ2-7, the complete variable domain reads DAGVTQSPTHLIKTRGQQVTLRCSPKSGHDTVSWYQQALGQGPQFIFQYYEEEERQRGNFPDRFSGHQFPNYSSELNVNALLLGDSALYLCASSNYAVYEQYFGPGTRLTVT.

In DNA form, the CDR3 reads TGTGCCAGTAGTGTAGGACAGGGGGCGGTTATGAGGACTGAAGCTTTCTTT. This sequence encodes CASSVGQGAVMRTEAFF. The V call is TRBV19, the J call TRBJ1-1, with TRBD1 matching 11 bases. Germline lookup yields CDR1 LNHDA and CDR2 SQIVND (reference sequence). V was pared by 5 bases and J by 5 bases, with 13 bases of the junction left unmatched. This CDR3 comprises 17 residues.

This chain uses TRBV18 with TRBJ1-1, with 8 bases lining up with TRBD1. The trim removed 3 bases at V and 11 bases at J, leaving 8 bases unmatched. Germline V CDR1 and CDR2: KGHSH, LQKENI. This CDR3 has 13 amino acids. CDR3 sequence: CASSPGTGSWAFF. CDR3 sequence (DNA): TGTGCCAGCTCACCCGGGACAGGATCCTGGGCTTTCTTT.

The table lists this clone with a few counts. V usage is TRBV6-1 and J usage is TRBJ2-4; 7 bases align to TRBD2. After removal of 1 base from V and 1 base from J, the junction contained 13 bases not matched to a gene. The CDR3 is 19 residues long. In germline, CDR1 is MNHNS, CDR2 SASEGT. CDR3 protein: CASSEGFLGGTRAKNIQYF. CDR3 sequence (DNA): TGTGCCAGCAGTGAAGGCTTCTTGGGGGGGACCCGGGCCAAAAACATTCAGTACTTC.

This clone was recorded once. The chain uses TRBV7-9 and TRBJ1-1, with D perhaps matching TRBD1 (5 bases). The CDR3 sequence is 11 residues long. Germline V gene sequence: CDR1 SEHNR, CDR2 FQNEAQ (reference sequence). V gave up 6 bases and J gave up 8 bases, with 10 bases separating them. The CDR3 here is CASRRGLEAFF. CDR3 DNA: TGTGCCAGCAGGCGGGGACTAGAAGCTTTCTTT.

The rearrangement uses TRBV4-3 and TRBJ1-2, with 7 bases that match TRBD1. Trimming cost V 2 bases and J 5 bases; bases outside gene matches: 11. Germline lookup yields CDR1 LGHNA and CDR2 YSLEER. This CDR3 contains 16 residues. CDR3 nucleotides: TGCGCCAGCAGCCAACTTCGCAGGGGGAAGGGTTATGGCTACACCTTC. Translation gives CASSQLRRGKGYGYTF.

The chain uses TRBV3-1 (or the pseudogene TRBV3-2) and TRBJ2-2, with 7 nucleotides matching TRBD1. After removal of 8 bases from V and 6 bases from J, the junction contained 6 bases not matched to a gene. Germline-derived CDR1 and CDR2 are LGHDT and YNNKEL (reference sequence). This CDR3 contains 13 residues. Here the CDR3 DNA reads TGTGCCAGCGTCGACAGGGCCGCCGGGGAGCTGTTTTTT. Its translation is CASVDRAAGELFF.

This clone is a singleton in its sample. This sequence joins TRBV5-4 and TRBJ2-7; 7 positions agree with TRBD1. CDR3 size: 13 residues. CDR1 is SGHNT and CDR2 is YYREEE in the germline V gene (reference sequence). After removal of 2 bases from V and 5 bases from J, the junction contained 4 bases not matched to a gene. The CDR3 region is CASSFPDRNEQYF. For the CDR3, the DNA is TGTGCCAGCAGCTTCCCGGACAGGAACGAGCAGTACTTC.

Only a few counts were recorded for this clone. V is TRBV30 and J is TRBJ1-1; D possibly corresponds to TRBD1 (6 bases). Germline loops: CDR1 GTSNPN, CDR2 SVGIG (reference sequence). V dropped 0 bases and J dropped 1 base, with 9 bases sitting between them. The CDR3 runs 14 residues. The CDR3 DNA follows: TGTGCCTGGAGTGTGGGACACGGGAACACTGAAGCTTTCTTT. Translating gives CAWSVGHGNTEAFF.

This chain links TRBV29-1 with TRBJ1-1; possibly TRBD1 for D (6 bases). The V end was cut by 3 bases, the J end by 1 base, with 9 bases between. The CDR3 runs to 13 residues. CDR1 SQVTM and CDR2 ANQGSEA come from the germline V gene. CDR3 sequence (DNA): TGCAGCGTTGAGGGGGCGGCGAACACTGAAGCTTTCTTT. Its translation is CSVEGAANTEAFF.

This rearrangement joins TRBV9 to TRBJ2-7; TRBD1 aligns across 10 bases. V lost 3 bases, J lost 7 bases, and 4 bases stayed unmatched. The germline V gene has CDR1 SGDLS and CDR2 YYNGEE. CDR3 size: 13 residues. CDR3 DNA sequence: TGTGCCAGCAGCGGACAGGGGGCGAAAGAGCAGTACTTC. Residues: CASSGQGAKEQYF.

A few counts support this clone. CDR3: CASSFQAYNSPLHF. The CDR3 nucleotides are TGTGCCAGCAGTTTCCAGGCCTATAATTCACCCCTCCACTTT. The chain carries TRBV27 and TRBJ1-6; D unresolved. V shed 3 bases and J shed 2 bases, with 5 bases lying between them. The CDR3 extends over 14 amino acids. Germline V CDR1 and CDR2: MNHEY, SMNVEV (reference sequence).

The chain uses TRBV25-1 and TRBJ1-4; no firm D call. This CDR3 region has 11 residues. Trimming pared 5 bases from V and 5 bases from J, leaving 3 bases between. CDR1 is MGHDK and CDR2 is SYGVNS in the germline V gene. CDR3 sequence reads: CASSSNEKLFF. In DNA form, the CDR3 reads TGTGCCAGCAGTTCAAATGAAAAACTGTTTTTT.